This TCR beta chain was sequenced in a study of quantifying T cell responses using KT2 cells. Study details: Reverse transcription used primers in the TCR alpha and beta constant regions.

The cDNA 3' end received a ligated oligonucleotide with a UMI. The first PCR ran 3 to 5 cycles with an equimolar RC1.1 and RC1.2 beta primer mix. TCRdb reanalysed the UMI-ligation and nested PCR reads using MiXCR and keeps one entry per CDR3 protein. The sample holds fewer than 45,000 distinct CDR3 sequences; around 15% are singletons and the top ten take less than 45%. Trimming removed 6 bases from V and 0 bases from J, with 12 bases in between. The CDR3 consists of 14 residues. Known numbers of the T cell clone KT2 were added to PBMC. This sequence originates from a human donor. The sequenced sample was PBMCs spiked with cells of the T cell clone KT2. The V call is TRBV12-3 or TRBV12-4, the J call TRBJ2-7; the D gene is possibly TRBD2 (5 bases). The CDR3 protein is CASRGLSSSYEQYF. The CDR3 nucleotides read TGTGCCAGCAGAGGACTTTCAAGCTCCTACGAGCAGTACTTC.